The clone carrying this T cell receptor beta chain was seen a handful of times. The target antigen is unknown. V gave up 5 bases and J gave up 3 bases, with 10 bases separating them. CDR3 length equals 13 residues. Looked up from germline, CDR1 is MNHEY and CDR2 is SVGAGI. This sample is part of a study of shared clonotypes between healthy human individuals. Background on the study: For every donor, three CD4 naive, three CD4 memory, two CD8 naive and one CD8 memory plates were used. Study-wide findings and caveats: In general, naive subsets displayed greater estimated richness than memory subsets did. Generation probabilities were higher for clonotypes shared across all four sorted-subset donors than for unshared ones. Naive CD4 clonotypes were shared across a handful of donors at 4% to 5%.

CD45RO-negative CD8 cells positively selected for CCR7 made up the naive population, which excluded terminally differentiated effector memory CD45RA+ cells. Profiled with immunoSEQ multiplex PCR; TCRdb holds only in-frame clones, not every one. Among hundreds of thousands of clones, under 95% were seen once, and the ten largest hold more than 20%. The sample comprised naive CD8+ T cells sorted from blood. The rearrangement links TRBV6-5 to TRBJ1-1; maybe TRBD1 (5 bases). The sequence derives from a man aged 25 to 40 in good health. This CDR3 reads CASSPQGDTEAFF. CDR3 bases: TGTGCCAGCAGTCCGCAGGGTGACACTGAAGCTTTCTTT.